This T cell receptor (beta chain) derives from a study of blood T cells in healthy people across ages. Study-level results: While age rose, TCR beta diversity per million T cells dropped in a roughly linear way.

To note about this clonotype: Its antigen remains unidentified.

It was with a sample-barcoded 5' primer and a J-beta primer mix that a second PCR of roughly 7 to 12 cycles was run. TCRdb called the 5' RACE reads again in MiXCR, with one record for every CDR3 protein. Of about 1,400,000 distinct CDR3 sequences in the sample, roughly 60% were seen once. This clonotype originated in a man aged 18 to 29 in good health. Material: blood.

The CDR3 nucleotides read TGTGCCAGCAGCTCGACACGACCCAGGGGGCCCCACCCGAACAGGGACACCGGGGAGCTGTTTTTT. This encodes CASSSTRPRGPHPNRDTGELFF. The chain couples TRBV11-1 to TRBJ2-2; 8 bases match TRBD1. CDR3 size: 22 residues. Trimming cost V 4 bases and J 3 bases; bases outside gene matches: 25. Germline V gene lookup returns CDR1 SGHAT and CDR2 FQDESV (reference sequence).